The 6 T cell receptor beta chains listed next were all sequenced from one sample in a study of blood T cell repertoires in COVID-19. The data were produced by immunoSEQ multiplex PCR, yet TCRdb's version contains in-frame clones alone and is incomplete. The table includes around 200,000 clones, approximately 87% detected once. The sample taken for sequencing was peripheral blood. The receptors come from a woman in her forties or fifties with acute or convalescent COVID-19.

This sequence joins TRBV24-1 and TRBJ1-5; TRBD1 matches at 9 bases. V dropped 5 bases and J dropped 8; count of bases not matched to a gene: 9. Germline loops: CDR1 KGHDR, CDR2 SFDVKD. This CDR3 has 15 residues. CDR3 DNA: TGTGCCACCAGTGTCGGGACAGGGAGTATTGAGCCCCAGCATTTT. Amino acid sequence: CATSVGTGSIEPQHF.

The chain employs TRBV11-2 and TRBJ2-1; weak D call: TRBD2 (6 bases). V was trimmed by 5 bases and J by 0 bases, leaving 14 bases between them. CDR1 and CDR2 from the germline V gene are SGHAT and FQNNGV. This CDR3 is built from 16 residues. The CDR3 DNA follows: TGTGCCAGCAGCGAGAACAGCGGGTCCTCCTACAATGAGCAGTTCTTC. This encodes CASSENSGSSYNEQFF.

CDR3: CASRSDRGLGNSPLHF. For the CDR3, the DNA is TGTGCCAGCAGGTCCGACAGGGGGCTGGGTAATTCACCCCTCCACTTT. The chain carries TRBV7-9 and TRBJ1-6, with 10 bases that match TRBD1. The CDR3 has 16 residues. V shed 6 bases and J 6 bases; nucleotides not matched to a gene: 8. CDR1 and CDR2 from the germline V gene are SEHNR and FQNEAQ (reference sequence).

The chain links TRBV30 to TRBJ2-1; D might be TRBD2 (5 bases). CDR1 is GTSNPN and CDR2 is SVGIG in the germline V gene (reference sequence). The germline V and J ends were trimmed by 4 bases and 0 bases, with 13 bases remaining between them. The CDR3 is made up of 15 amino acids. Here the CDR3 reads CAWTRTAYSYNEQFF. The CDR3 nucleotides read TGTGCCTGGACACGGACTGCCTACTCCTACAATGAGCAGTTCTTC.

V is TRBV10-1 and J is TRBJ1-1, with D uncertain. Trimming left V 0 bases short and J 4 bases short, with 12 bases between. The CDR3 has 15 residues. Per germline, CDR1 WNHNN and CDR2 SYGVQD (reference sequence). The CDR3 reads CASSESEGGSTEAFF. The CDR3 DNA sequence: TGCGCCAGCAGTGAGTCGGAGGGTGGGAGCACTGAAGCTTTCTTT.

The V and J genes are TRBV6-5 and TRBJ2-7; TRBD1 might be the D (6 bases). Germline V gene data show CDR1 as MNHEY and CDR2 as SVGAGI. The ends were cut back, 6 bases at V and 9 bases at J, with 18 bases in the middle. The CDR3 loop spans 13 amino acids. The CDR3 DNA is TGTGCCAGCAGAAGGACAGTTTCCCAGGGGCAGTACTTC. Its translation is CASRRTVSQGQYF.